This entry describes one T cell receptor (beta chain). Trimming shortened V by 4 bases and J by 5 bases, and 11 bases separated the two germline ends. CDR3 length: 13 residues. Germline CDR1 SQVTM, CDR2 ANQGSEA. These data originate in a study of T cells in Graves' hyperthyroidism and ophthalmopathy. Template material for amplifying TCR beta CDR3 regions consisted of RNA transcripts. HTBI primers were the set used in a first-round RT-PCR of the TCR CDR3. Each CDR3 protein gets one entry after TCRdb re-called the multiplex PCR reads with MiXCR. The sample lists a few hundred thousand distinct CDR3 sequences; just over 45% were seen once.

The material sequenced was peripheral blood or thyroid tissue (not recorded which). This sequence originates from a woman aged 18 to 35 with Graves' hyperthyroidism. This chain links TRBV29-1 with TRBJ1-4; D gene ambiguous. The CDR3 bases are TGCAGCGTTGTTGCGGGGAACAATGAAAAACTGTTTTTT. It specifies CSVVAGNNEKLFF.